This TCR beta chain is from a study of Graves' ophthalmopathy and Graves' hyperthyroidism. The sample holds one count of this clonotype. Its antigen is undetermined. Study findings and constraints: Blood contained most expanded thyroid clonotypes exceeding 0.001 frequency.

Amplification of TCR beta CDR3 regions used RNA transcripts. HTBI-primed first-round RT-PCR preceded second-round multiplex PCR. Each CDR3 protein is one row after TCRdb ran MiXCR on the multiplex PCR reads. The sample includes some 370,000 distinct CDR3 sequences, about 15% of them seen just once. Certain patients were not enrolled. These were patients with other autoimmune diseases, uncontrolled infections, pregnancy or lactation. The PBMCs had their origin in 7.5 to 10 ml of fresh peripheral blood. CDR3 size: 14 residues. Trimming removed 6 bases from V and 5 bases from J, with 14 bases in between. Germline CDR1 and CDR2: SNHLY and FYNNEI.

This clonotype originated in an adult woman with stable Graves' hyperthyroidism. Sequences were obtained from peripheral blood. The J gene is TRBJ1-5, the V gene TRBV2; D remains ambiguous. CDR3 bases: TGTGCCAGCAGAATCCCGTACGGGGATCAGCCCCAGCATTTT. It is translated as CASRIPYGDQPQHF.